This record covers a single T cell receptor beta chain. The researchers isolated CD4+ and CD8+ T cells from PBMCs by sorting. After isolation, RNA underwent reverse transcription to generate cDNA as the sequencing template. TCRdb's copy holds only in-frame clones and misses some; the assay was immunoSEQ multiplex PCR. Of 90,000 to 150,000 clones in the sample, less than 80% were seen once. This record comes from a study of CD8+ T cells in alopecia areata. The CDR3 loop spans 12 amino acids. From germline, CDR1 is MNHEY and CDR2 SMNVEV (reference sequence). V was trimmed by 3 bases and J by 13 bases, leaving 10 bases between them.

The chain is built from TRBV27 and TRBJ1-6; D perhaps matches TRBD1 (5 bases). The clonotype comes from a human donor in good health. Specimen: CD4+ T cells sorted from blood. The CDR3 DNA sequence: TGTGCCAGCAGTTTTTCAGGGTCGCCCCTCCACTTT. Protein product: CASSFSGSPLHF.